These 3 T cell receptor beta chains share one sample of origin, sequenced in a study of blood T cell repertoires in COVID-19. TCRdb keeps only in-frame clones here, not all; method: immunoSEQ multiplex PCR. The sample lists a few hundred thousand clones, 80% to 90% seen once, with less than 5% in the top ten. The sequenced sample consisted of PBMCs or T cells enriched from blood (not recorded which). The receptors here all came from a woman in her thirties or forties with acute COVID-19.

The rearrangement joins TRBV5-4 to TRBJ2-1, with D maybe TRBD1 (6 bases). The ends were cut back, 10 bases at V and 3 bases at J, with 17 bases in the middle. Germline values: CDR1 SGHNT, CDR2 YYREEE (reference sequence). The CDR3 totals 14 residues. CDR3 sequence: CASRGRGGYNEQFF. DNA of the CDR3: TGTGCCTCCCGAGGGAGAGGGGGCTACAATGAGCAGTTCTTC.

V usage is TRBV28 and J usage is TRBJ1-2; possibly TRBD1 for D (6 bases). The germline V and J ends were trimmed by 5 bases and 8 bases, with 21 bases remaining between them. CDR3 size: 15 residues. Germline V lookup: CDR1 MDHEN, CDR2 SYDVKM. The CDR3 nucleotides are TGTGCCAGCAGTCCCCTGGACAGACCCCGGGGCGGCTACACCTTC. Its protein product is CASSPLDRPRGGYTF.

The chain links TRBV28 to TRBJ1-5; no clear D gene. The CDR3 sequence is 12 residues long. The V gene lost 6 bases and the J gene lost 11 bases, with 14 bases spanning the gap. In germline, CDR1 is MDHEN, CDR2 SYDVKM. The CDR3 sequence: CASSVDTMTQHF. The DNA for the CDR3 is TGTGCCAGCAGCGTAGACACCATGACCCAGCATTTT.